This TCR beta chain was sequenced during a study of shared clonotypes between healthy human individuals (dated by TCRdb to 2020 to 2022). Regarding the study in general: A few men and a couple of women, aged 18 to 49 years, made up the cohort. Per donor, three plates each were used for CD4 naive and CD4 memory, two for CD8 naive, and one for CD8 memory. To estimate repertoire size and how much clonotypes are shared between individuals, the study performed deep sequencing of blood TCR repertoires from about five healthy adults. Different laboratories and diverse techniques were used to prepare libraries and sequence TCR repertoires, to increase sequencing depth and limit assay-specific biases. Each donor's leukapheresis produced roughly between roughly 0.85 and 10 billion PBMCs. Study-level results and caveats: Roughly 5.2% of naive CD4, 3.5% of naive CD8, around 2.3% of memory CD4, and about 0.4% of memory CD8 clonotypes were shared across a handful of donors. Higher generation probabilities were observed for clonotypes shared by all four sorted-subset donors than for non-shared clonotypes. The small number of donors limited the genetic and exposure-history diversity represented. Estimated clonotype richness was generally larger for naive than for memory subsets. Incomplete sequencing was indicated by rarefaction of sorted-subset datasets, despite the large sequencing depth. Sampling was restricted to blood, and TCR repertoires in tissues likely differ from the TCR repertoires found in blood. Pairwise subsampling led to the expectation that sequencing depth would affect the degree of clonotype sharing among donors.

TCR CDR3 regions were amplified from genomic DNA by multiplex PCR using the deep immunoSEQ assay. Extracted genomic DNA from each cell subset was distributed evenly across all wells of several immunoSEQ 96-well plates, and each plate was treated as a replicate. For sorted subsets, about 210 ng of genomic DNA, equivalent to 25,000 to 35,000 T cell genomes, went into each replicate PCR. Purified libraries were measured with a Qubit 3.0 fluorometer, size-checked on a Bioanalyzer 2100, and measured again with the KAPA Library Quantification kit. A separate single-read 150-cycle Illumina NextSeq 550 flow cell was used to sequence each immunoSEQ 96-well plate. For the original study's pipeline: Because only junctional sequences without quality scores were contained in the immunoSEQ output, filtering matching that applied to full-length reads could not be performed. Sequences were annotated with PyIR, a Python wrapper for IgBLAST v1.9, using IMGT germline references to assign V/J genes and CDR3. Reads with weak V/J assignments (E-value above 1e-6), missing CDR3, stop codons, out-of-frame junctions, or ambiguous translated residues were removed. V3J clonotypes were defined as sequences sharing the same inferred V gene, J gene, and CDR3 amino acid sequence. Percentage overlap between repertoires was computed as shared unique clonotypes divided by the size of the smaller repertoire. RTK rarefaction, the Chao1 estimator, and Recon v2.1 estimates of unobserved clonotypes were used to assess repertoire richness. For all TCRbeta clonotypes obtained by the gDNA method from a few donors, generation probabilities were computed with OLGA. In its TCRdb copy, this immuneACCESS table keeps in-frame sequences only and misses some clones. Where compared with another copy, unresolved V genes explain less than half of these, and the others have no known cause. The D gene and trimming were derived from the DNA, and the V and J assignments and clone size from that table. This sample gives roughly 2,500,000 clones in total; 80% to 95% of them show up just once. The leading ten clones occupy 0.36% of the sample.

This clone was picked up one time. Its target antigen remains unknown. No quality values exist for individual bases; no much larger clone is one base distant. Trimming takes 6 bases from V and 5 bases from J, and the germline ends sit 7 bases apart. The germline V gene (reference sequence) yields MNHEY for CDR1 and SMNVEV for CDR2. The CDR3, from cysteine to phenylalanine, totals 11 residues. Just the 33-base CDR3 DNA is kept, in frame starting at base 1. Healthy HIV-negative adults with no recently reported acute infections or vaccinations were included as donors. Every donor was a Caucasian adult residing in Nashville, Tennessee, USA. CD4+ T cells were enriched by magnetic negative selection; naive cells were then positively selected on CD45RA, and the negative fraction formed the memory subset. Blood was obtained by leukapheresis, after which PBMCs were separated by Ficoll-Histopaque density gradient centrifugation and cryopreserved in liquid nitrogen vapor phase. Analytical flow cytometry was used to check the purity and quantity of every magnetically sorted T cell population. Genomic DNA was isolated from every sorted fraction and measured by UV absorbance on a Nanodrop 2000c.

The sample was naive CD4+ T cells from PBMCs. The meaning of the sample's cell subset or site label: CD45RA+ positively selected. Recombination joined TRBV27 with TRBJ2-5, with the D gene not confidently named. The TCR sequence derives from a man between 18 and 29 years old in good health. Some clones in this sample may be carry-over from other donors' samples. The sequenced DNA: TGTGCCAGCAGGATACGGGAGACCCAGTACTTC. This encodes CASRIRETQYF.